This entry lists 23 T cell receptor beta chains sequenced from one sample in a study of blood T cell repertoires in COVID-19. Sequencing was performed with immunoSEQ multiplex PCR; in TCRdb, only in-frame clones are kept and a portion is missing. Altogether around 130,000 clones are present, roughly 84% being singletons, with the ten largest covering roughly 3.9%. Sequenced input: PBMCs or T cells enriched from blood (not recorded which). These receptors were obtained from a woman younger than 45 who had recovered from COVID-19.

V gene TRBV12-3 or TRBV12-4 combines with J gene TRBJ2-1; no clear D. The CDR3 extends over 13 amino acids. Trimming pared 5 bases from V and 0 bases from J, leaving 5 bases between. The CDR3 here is CASSTASYNEQFF. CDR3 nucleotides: TGTGCCAGCAGTACAGCCTCCTACAATGAGCAGTTCTTC.

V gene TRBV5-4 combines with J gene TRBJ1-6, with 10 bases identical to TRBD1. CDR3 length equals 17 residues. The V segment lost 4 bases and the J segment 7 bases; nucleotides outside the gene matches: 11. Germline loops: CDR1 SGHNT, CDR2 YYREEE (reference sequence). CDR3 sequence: CASSRGNPGQGNSPLHF. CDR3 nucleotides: TGTGCCAGCAGCAGGGGGAATCCGGGACAGGGGAATTCACCCCTCCACTTT.

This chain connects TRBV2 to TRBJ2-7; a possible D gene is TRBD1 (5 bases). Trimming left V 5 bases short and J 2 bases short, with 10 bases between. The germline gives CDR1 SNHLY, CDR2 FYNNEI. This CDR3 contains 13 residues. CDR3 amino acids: CASSRIGAYEQYF. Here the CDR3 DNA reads TGTGCCAGCAGTCGAATAGGGGCCTACGAGCAGTACTTC.

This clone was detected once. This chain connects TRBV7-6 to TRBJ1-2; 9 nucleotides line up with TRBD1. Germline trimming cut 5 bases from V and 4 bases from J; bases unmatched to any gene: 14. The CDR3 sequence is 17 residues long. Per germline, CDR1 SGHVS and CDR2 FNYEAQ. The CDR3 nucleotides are TGTGCCAGCAGCCCGAGGACAGGGGACACCCTTGGCTATGGCTACACCTTC. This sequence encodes CASSPRTGDTLGYGYTF.

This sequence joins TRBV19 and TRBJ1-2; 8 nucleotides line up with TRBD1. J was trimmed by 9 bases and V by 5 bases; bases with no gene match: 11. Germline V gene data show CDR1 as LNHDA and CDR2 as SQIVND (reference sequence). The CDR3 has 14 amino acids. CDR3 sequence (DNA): TGTGCCAGTAGTTCCTCCAGGGGGCGTTTGAGCTACACCTTC. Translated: CASSSSRGRLSYTF.

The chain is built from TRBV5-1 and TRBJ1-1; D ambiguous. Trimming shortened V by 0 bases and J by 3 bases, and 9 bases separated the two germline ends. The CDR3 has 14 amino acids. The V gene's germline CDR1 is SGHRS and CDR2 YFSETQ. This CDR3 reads CASSLGRADTEAFF. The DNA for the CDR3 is TGCGCCAGCAGCTTGGGGAGGGCGGACACTGAAGCTTTCTTT. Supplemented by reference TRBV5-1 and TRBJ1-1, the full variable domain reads KAGVTQTPRYLIKTRGQQVTLSCSPISGHRSVSWYQQTPGQGLQFLFEYFSETQRNKGNFPGRFSGRQFSNSRSEMNVSTLELGDSALYLCASSLGRADTEAFFGQGTRLTVV.

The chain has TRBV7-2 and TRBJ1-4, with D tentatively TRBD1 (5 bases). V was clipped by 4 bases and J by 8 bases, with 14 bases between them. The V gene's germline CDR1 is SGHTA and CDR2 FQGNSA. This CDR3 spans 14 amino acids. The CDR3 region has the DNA TGTGCCAGCAGCTCCTCTCCAGGGAACGAAAAACTGTTTTTT. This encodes CASSSSPGNEKLFF.

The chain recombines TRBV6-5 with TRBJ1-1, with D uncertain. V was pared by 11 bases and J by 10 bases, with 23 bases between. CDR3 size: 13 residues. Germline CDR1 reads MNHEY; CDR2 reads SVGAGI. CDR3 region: CAASKDLLAGAFF. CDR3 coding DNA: TGTGCCGCCTCTAAAGACCTCCTAGCGGGAGCTTTCTTT.

CDR3 sequence (DNA): TGTGCCAGCAGCCGCGACAGGGCTCAGCCCCAGCATTTT. Amino acids: CASSRDRAQPQHF. V gene TRBV2 combines with J gene TRBJ1-5; 7 bases fit TRBD1. Trimming removed 6 bases from V and 6 bases from J; junction bases left unmatched: 5. Looked up from germline, CDR1 is SNHLY and CDR2 is FYNNEI. The CDR3 is 13 amino acids. Variable domain in full (rest from reference TRBV2 and TRBJ1-5): EPEVTQTPSHQVTQMGQEVILRCVPISNHLYFYWYRQILGQKVEFLVSFYNNEISEKSEIFDDQFSVERPDGSNFTLKIRSTKLEDSAMYFCASSRDRAQPQHFGDGTRLSIL.

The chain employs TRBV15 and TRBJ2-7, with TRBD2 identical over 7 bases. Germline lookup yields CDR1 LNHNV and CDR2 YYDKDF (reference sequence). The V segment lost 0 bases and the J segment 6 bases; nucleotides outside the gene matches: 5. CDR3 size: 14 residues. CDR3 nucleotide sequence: TGTGCCACCAGCAGAGAAGGGAGCGGGGTCGAGCAGTACTTC. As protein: CATSREGSGVEQYF.

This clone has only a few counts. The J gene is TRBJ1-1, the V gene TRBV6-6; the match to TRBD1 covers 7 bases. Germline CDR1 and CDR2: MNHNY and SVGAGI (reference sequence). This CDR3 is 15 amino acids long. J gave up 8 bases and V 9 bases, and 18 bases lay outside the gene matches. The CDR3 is CASHFLTGEVPEAFF. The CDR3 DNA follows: TGTGCCAGTCATTTTTTAACAGGGGAGGTTCCCGAAGCTTTCTTT.

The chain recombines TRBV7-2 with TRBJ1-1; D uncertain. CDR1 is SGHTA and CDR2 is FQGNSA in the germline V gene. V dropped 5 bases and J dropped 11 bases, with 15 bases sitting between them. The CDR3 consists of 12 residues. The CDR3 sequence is CASSLLLTGAFF. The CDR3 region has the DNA TGTGCCAGCAGCCTCCTCCTGACCGGGGCTTTCTTT.

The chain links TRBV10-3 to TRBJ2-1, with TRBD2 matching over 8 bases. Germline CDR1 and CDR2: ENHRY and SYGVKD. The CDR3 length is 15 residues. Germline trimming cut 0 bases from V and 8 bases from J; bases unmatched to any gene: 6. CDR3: CAISESDSGIHEQFF. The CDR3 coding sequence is TGTGCCATCAGTGAGTCTGATAGCGGGATCCATGAGCAGTTCTTC.

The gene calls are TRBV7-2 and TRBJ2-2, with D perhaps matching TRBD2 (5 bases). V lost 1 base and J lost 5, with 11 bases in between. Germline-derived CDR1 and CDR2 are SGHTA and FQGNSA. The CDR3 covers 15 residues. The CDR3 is CASSLGSRRTGELFF. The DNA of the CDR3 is TGTGCCAGCAGCTTAGGATCCAGGAGGACCGGGGAGCTGTTTTTT. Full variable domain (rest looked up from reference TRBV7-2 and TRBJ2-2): GAGVSQSPSNKVTEKGKDVELRCDPISGHTALYWYRQSLGQGLEFLIYFQGNSAPDKSGLPSDRFSAERTGGSVSTLTIQRTQQEDSAVYLCASSLGSRRTGELFFGEGSRLTVL.

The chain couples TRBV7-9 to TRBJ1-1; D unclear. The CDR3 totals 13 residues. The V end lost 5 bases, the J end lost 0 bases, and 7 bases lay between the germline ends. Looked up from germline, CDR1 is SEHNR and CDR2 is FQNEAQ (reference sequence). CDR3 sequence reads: CASSQAMNTEAFF. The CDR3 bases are TGTGCCAGCAGCCAGGCGATGAACACTGAAGCTTTCTTT. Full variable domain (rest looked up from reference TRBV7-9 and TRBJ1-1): DTGVSQNPRHKITKRGQNVTFRCDPISEHNRLYWYRQTLGQGPEFLTYFQNEAQLEKSRLLSDRFSAERPKGSFSTLEIQRTEQGDSAMYLCASSQAMNTEAFFGQGTRLTVV.

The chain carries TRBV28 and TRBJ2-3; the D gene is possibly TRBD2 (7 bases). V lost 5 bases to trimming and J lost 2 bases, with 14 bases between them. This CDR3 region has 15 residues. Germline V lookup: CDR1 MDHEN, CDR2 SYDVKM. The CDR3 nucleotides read TGTGCCAGCAGTCCCCAGGGGACTACCACAGATACGCAGTATTTT. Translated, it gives CASSPQGTTTDTQYF.

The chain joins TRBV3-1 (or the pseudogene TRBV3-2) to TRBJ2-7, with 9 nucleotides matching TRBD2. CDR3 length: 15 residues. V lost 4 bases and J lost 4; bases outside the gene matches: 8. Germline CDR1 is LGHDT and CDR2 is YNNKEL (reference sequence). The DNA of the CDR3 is TGTGCCAGCAGCCGAAGTCTAGCGGGAACTTACGAGCAGTACTTC. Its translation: CASSRSLAGTYEQYF.

For the CDR3, the DNA is TGTGCCTGGAGCGCGTCCCGGGGAGAGGCGAGCACCGGGGAGCTGTTTTTT. It encodes CAWSASRGEASTGELFF. The chain carries TRBV30 and TRBJ2-2; possibly TRBD2 for D (5 bases). Deletions cut 3 bases from V and 4 bases from J, with 21 bases between. This CDR3 region has 17 residues. Germline V CDR1 and CDR2: GTSNPN, SVGIG (reference sequence).

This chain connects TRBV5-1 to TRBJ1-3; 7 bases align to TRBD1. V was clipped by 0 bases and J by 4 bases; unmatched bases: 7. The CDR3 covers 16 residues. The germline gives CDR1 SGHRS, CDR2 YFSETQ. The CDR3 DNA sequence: TGCGCCAGCAGCTTGGCCGACAGGGTTACAGGAAACACCATATATTTT. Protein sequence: CASSLADRVTGNTIYF.

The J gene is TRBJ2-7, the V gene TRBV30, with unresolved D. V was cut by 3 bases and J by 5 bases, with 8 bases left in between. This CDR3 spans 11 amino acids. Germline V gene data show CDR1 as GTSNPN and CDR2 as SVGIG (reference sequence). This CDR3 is CAWSSVNEQYF. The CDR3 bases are TGTGCCTGGAGCAGCGTGAACGAGCAGTACTTC.

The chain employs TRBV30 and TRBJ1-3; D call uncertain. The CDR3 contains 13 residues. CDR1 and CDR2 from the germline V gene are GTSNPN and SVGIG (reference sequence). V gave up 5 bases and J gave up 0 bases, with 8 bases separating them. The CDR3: CAWGKLSGNTIYF. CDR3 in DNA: TGTGCCTGGGGGAAGCTCTCTGGAAACACCATATATTTT.

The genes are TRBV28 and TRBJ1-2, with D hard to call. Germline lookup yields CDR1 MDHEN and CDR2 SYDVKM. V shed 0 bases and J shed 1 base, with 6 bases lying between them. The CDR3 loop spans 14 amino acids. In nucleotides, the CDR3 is TGTGCCAGCAGTTTATGGGGAGGTAACTATGGCTACACCTTC. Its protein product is CASSLWGGNYGYTF.

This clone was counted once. CDR3 residues: CATSDSAGQRYGYTF. CDR3 coding DNA: TGTGCCACCAGTGATTCCGCGGGACAGCGCTATGGCTACACCTTC. J is TRBJ1-2 and V is TRBV24-1; 7 nucleotides line up with TRBD1. This CDR3 region has 15 residues. V lost 2 bases, J lost 4 bases, and 6 bases stayed unmatched. Germline V gene lookup returns CDR1 KGHDR and CDR2 SFDVKD.